This TCR beta chain was identified in a study of blood T cell repertoires in COVID-19. Study at large: COVID-19 samples collected from the United States, Italy and Spain covered acute and convalescent phases. T cells, B-cell-depleted T cells, or PBMCs provided the cDNA or gDNA that served as material.

Per the study methods: Estimates of nucleated cell counts were drawn from the amplification of reference gene primers. This table comes from immunoSEQ multiplex PCR, and its TCRdb copy is limited to in-frame clones, with some not included. V, J and clone size are taken as reported in that table, and D and trimming were inferred from the DNA itself. Here the sample spans about 220,000 clones, 88% being singletons. CDR1 SGHVS and CDR2 FQNEAQ come from the germline V gene. The CDR3 contains 15 residues. V was clipped by 3 bases and J by 5 bases; unmatched bases: 9. The chain couples TRBV7-8 to TRBJ2-5; 7 nucleotides agree with TRBD2. The specimen sequenced was peripheral blood. The source is a man in his forties or fifties with acute or convalescent COVID-19. In DNA, the CDR3 is TGTGCCAGCAGCTTCCGACTAGCTGGGTCTGAGACCCAGTACTTC. It yields the protein CASSFRLAGSETQYF.